The clone carrying this T cell receptor beta chain came up a few times. Its antigen is unknown. The TCR alpha and TCR beta cDNA libraries, bearing sample barcodes and UMIs, were generated by 5'RACE using constant-segment primers. Via MiXCR, TCRdb re-called the 5' RACE reads, giving one row per CDR3 protein. The sample includes 550,000 to 700,000 distinct CDR3 sequences, about 18% of them seen just once. The source of the sample is a study of T-cell memory formation after mild COVID-19. The study, taken as a whole, reports: Contracting CD4+ clones were located mainly in CM and EM, and CD8+ clones in EMRA.

CDR3 length equals 16 residues. Per germline, CDR1 SGHTA and CDR2 FQGNSA. V shed 5 bases, J shed 2 bases, and the junction held 11 bases outside the gene matches. Sequencing was done on a sample of PBMCs or a T cell subset sorted from them (not recorded which). V and J are TRBV7-2 and TRBJ2-7; 8 bases are shared with TRBD2. The receptor's source is an adult woman who had mild COVID-19 (a few samples of this study predate the infection). Cell type and time point are not known. CDR3 DNA sequence: TGTGCCAGCAGCCAAGGGACTAGGACTCCGCCCTACGAGCAGTACTTC. This sequence encodes CASSQGTRTPPYEQYF.